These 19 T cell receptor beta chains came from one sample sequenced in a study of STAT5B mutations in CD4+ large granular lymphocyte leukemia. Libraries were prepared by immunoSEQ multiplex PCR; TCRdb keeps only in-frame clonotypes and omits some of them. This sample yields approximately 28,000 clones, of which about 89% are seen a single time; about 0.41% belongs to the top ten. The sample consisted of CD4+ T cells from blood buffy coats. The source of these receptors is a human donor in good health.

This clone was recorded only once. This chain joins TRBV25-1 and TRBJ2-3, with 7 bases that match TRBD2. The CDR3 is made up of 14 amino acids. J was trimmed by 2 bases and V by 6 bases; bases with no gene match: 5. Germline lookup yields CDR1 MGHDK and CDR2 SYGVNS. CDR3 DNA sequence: TGTGCCAGCAGCCGGGAGGCCTACACAGATACGCAGTATTTT. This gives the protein CASSREAYTDTQYF.

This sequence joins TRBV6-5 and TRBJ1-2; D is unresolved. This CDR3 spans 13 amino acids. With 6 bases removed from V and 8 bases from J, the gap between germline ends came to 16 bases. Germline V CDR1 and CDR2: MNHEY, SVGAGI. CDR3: CASSPLSGGGYTF. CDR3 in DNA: TGTGCCAGCAGCCCCCTTTCGGGAGGGGGCTACACCTTC.

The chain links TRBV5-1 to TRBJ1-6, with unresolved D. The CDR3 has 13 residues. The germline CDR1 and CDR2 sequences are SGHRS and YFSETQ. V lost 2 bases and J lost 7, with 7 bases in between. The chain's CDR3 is CASSLNRNSPLHF. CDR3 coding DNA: TGCGCCAGCAGCTTAAACAGAAATTCACCCCTCCACTTT.

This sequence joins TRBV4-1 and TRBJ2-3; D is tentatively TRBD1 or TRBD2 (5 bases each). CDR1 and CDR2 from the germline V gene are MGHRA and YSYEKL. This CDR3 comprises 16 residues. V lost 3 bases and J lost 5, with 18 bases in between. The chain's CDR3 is CASSQAPGTTGDTQYF. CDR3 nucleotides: TGCGCCAGCAGCCAGGCCCCCGGGACCACGGGAGATACGCAGTATTTT.

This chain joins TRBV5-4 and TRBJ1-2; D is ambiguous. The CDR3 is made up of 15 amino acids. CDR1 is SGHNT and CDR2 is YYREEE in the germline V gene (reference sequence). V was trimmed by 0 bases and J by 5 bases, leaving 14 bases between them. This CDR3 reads CASSLERVSGYGYTF. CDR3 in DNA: TGTGCCAGCAGCTTGGAGAGGGTATCGGGTTATGGCTACACCTTC.

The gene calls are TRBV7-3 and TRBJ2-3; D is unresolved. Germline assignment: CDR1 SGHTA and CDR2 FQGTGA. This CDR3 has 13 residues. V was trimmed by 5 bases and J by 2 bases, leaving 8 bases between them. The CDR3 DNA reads TGTGCCAGCAGCCTAATAGCCACAGATACGCAGTATTTT. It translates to CASSLIATDTQYF. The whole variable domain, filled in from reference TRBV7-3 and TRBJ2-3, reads GAGVSQTPSNKVTEKGKYVELRCDPISGHTALYWYRQSLGQGPEFLIYFQGTGAADDSGLPNDRFFAVRPEGSVSTLKIQRTERGDSAVYLCASSLIATDTQYFGPGTRLTVL.

The CDR3 sequence is CASSFGQALGGSTGELFF. The CDR3 DNA reads as TGTGCCAGCTCTTTTGGACAGGCTTTGGGGGGGTCCACCGGGGAGCTGTTTTTT. The rearrangement links TRBV2 to TRBJ2-2; tentatively, D is TRBD1 or TRBD2 (7 bases each). V was pared by 8 bases and J by 4 bases, with 26 bases between. The CDR3 has 18 residues. Germline loops: CDR1 SNHLY, CDR2 FYNNEI.

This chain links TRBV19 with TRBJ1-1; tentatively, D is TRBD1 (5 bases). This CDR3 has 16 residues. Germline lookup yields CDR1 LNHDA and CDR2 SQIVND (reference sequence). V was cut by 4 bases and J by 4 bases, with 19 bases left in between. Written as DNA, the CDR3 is TGTGCCAGTAGTAGGGGGGACCAAGGGGTAGGCACTGAAGCTTTCTTT. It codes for CASSRGDQGVGTEAFF.

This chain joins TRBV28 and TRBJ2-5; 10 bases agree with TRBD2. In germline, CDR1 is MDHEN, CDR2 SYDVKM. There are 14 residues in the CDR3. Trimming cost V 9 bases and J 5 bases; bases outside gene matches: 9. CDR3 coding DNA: TGTGCCAGTGTCAGCGGACTAGCGGTGGAGACCCAGTACTTC. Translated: CASVSGLAVETQYF.

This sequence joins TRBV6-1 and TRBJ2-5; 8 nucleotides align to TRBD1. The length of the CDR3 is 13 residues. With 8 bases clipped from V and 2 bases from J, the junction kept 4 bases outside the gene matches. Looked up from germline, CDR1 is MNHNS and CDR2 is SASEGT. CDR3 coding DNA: TGTGCCAGCCGCACAGGGGGACAAGAGACCCAGTACTTC. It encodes CASRTGGQETQYF.

The CDR3 coding sequence is TGCGCCAGCAGCTTGGCCGGGTGGCTAGCGGGAGGGGTTGGAGAGACCCAGTACTTC. Translation gives CASSLAGWLAGGVGETQYF. This rearrangement joins TRBV5-1 to TRBJ2-5; 12 bases agree with TRBD2. The germline CDR1 and CDR2 sequences are SGHRS and YFSETQ. The CDR3 runs 19 residues. V was clipped by 0 bases and J by 4 bases; unmatched bases: 13.

The CDR3 DNA follows: TGTGCCAGCAGCTTAGAGGGCGTGGATACGCAGTATTTT. As protein: CASSLEGVDTQYF. This rearrangement joins TRBV11-3 to TRBJ2-3; no clear D. The germline V gene encodes CDR1 SGHNT and CDR2 YENEEA. CDR3 length equals 13 residues. V was pared by 0 bases and J by 6 bases, with 7 bases between.

The CDR3 DNA is TGTGCCAGCAGCTTAGGACAGGTTGTCTCTGGAAACACCATATATTTT. It is translated as CASSLGQVVSGNTIYF. The chain links TRBV7-8 to TRBJ1-3; the D gene is possibly TRBD1 (6 bases). V was clipped by 1 base and J by 0 bases, with 10 bases between them. The CDR3 runs to 16 residues. Germline lookup yields CDR1 SGHVS and CDR2 FQNEAQ. The whole variable domain, filled in from reference TRBV7-8 and TRBJ1-3, reads GAGVSQSPRYKVAKRGQDVALRCDPISGHVSLFWYQQALGQGPEFLTYFQNEAQLDKSGLPSDRFFAERPEGSVSTLKIQRTQQEDSAVYLCASSLGQVVSGNTIYFGEGSWLTVV.

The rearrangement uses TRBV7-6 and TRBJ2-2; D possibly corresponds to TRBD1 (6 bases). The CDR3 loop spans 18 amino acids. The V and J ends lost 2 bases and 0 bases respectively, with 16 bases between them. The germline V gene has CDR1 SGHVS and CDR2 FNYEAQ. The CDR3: CASSLLIRTAANTGELFF. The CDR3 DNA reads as TGTGCCAGCAGCTTATTGATTCGGACAGCCGCGAACACCGGGGAGCTGTTTTTT. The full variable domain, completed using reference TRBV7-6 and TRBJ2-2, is GAGVSQSPRYKVTKRGQDVALRCDPISGHVSLYWYRQALGQGPEFLTYFNYEAQQDKSGLPNDRFSAERPEGSISTLTIQRTEQRDSAMYRCASSLLIRTAANTGELFFGEGSRLTVL.

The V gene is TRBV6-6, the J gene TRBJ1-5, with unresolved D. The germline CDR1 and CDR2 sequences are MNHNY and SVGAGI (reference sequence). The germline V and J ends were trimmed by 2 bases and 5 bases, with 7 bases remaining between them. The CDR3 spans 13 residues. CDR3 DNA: TGTGCCAGCAGTTACATTAAAGATCAGCCCCAGCATTTT. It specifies CASSYIKDQPQHF.

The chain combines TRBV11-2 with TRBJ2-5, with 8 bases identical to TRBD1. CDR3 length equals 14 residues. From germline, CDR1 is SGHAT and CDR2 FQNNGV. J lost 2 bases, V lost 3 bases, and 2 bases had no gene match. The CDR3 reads CASSFRQGQETQYF. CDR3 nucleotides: TGTGCCAGCAGCTTCCGACAGGGGCAAGAGACCCAGTACTTC.

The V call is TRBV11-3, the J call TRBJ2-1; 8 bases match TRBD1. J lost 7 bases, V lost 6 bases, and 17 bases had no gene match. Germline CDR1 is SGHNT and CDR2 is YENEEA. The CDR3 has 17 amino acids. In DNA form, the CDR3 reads TGTGCCAGCAGTTTTGGAGCCCCCGGGACAGGACTTAATGAGCAGTTCTTC. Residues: CASSFGAPGTGLNEQFF.

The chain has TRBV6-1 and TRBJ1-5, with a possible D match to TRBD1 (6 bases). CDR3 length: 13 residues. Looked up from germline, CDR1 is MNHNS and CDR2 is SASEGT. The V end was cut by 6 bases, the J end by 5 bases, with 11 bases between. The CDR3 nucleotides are TGTGCCAGCAGGGGGGGACAAGATCAGCCCCAGCATTTT. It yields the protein CASRGGQDQPQHF.

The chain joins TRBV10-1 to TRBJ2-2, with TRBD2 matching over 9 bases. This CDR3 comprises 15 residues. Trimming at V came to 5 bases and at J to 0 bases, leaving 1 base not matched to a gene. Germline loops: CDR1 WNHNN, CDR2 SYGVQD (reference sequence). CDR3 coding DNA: TGCGCCAGCAGTCGACTAGCGGCGAACACCGGGGAGCTGTTTTTT. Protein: CASSRLAANTGELFF.